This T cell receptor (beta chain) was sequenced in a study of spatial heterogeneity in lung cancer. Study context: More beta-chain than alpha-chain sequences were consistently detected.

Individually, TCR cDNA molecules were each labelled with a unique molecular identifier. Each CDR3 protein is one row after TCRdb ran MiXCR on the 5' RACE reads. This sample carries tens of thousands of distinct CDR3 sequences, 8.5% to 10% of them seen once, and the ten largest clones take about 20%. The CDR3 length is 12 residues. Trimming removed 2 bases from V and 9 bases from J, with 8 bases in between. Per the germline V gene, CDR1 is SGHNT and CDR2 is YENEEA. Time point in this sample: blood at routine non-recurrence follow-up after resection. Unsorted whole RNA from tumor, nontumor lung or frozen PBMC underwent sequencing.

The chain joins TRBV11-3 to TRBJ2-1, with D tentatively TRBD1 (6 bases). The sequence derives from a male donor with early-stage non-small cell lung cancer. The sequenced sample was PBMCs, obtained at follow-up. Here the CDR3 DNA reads TGTGCCAGCAGCTTAATAGGGGGTGAGCAGTTCTTC. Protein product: CASSLIGGEQFF.